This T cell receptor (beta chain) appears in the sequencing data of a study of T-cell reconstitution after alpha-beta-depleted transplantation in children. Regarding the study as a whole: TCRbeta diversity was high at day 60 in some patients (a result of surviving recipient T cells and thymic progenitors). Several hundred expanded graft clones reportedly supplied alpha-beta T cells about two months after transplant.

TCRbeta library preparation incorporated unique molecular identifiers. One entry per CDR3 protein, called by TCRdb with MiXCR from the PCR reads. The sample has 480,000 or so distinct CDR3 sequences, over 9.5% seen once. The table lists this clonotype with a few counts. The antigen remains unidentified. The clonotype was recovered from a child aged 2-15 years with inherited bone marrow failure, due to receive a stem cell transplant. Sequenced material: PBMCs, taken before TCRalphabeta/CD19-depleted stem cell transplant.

The CDR3 is CASSTPVMAYNEQFF. In DNA form, the CDR3 reads TGTGCCAGTAGTACCCCCGTAATGGCCTACAATGAGCAGTTCTTC. This sequence joins TRBV19 and TRBJ2-1; D not certain. Per the germline V gene, CDR1 is LNHDA and CDR2 is SQIVND (reference sequence). This CDR3 has 15 amino acids. V was clipped by 4 bases and J by 2 bases, with 12 bases between them.